This T cell receptor (beta chain) was recorded in a study of blood T cell repertoires in COVID-19. Study summary: Whether acute or convalescent, the COVID-19 samples came from the United States, Italy and Spain. In each case, the material was cDNA or gDNA derived from T cells, B-cell-depleted T cells, or PBMCs.

The V gene's germline CDR1 is SGDLS and CDR2 YYNGEE. This CDR3 is 13 amino acids long. V shed 0 bases and J shed 0 bases, with 3 bases lying between them. Generated by immunoSEQ multiplex PCR, the TCRdb table keeps only in-frame clones and is missing some. The sample contains some 40,000 clones, about 88% of which appear only once. The source of this sequence is a man between 65 and 85 years old with acute or convalescent COVID-19. The V call is TRBV9, the J call TRBJ1-1, with D unclear. The sequenced material came from peripheral blood. The CDR3 region has the DNA TGTGCCAGCAGCGTAGCAGTGAACACTGAAGCTTTCTTT. This codes for CASSVAVNTEAFF.